This entry concerns a single TCR beta chain. The target antigen is unknown. This record comes from a study of Tregs in tolerant kidney transplant recipients. About the research overall: A 3-day belatacept mixed lymphocyte reaction, sometimes plus 5-day graft donor restimulation, preceded CD4+CD25+CD127- sorting.

Notes on the study in general: Validation in larger populations is needed because few patients were studied.

The V end lost 9 bases, the J end lost 5 bases, and 7 bases lay between the germline ends. The CDR3 sequence is 10 residues long. Germline CDR1 and CDR2: WSHSY and SAAADI. Sequencing used immunoSEQ multiplex PCR; TCRdb keeps in-frame clones, though not all of them. In the table there are under 50,000 clones, roughly 95% of which are singletons. The TCR sequence derives from a human donor in good health. Sequenced sample: Tregs from blood cultured with allogeneic cells. The chain is built from TRBV10-2 and TRBJ2-5; no firm D call. The CDR3 DNA reads TGCGCCAGTGGGGTGGAGACCCAGTACTTC. It specifies CASGVETQYF.